This is a list of T cell receptor beta chains from one sample in a study of shared clonotypes between healthy human individuals. Profiled with immunoSEQ multiplex PCR; TCRdb holds only in-frame clones, not every one. The repertoire has some 490,000 clones, about 84% of them found once; the top ten carry roughly 13%. Sequencing was performed on PBMCs. These receptors all come from a woman aged 40 to 50 in good health. Some clones in this sample may be carry-over from other donors' samples. Each CDR3 is given with its conserved first and last residue. The order of the fields is J gene, V gene, D gene, clone size, CDR3 DNA, CDR3 protein. The D gene is left open where the match is weak. Not every row has a clone size; where given, it reads once, few, many or a size class.

>TRBJ2-7|TRBV30|.|.
TGTGCCTGGCGCCAGCCCGGGTACGAGCAGTACTTC
CAWRQPGYEQYF
>TRBJ2-3|TRBV30|.|.
TGTGCCTGGAGTCCCAAGATCGGGCCAGATACGCAGTATTTT
CAWSPKIGPDTQYF
>TRBJ2-5|TRBV7-9|.|.
TGTGCCAGCAGCCTAGTAGGGTCAGGCACGGGGGAGACCCAGTACTTC
CASSLVGSGTGETQYF
>TRBJ2-1|TRBV5-4|TRBD2|.
TGTGCCAGCAGCCCAGGACTAGCGGGAGGCCATGGGCAGTTCTTC
CASSPGLAGGHGQFF
>TRBJ2-5|TRBV2|.|many
TGTGCCAGCAGGGAGACCCAGTACTTC
CASRETQYF
>TRBJ1-6|TRBV7-2|.|few
TGTGCCAGCAGCCCCGGGCGGGGGGCGGGTAGCCCCCTCCACTTT
CASSPGRGAGSPLHF
>TRBJ2-7|TRBV4-3|TRBD2|.
TGCGCCAGCAGCCAAGTTACGGGAGGGATCTACGAGCAGTACTTC
CASSQVTGGIYEQYF
>TRBJ2-2|TRBV28|.|.
TGTGCCAGCAGTCGTACAGGGATTAAGTGGGAGCTGTTTTTT
CASSRTGIKWELFF
>TRBJ1-2|TRBV30|.|.
TGTGCCTGGACCCTGGACCGTTACTATGGCTACACCTTC
CAWTLDRYYGYTF
>TRBJ2-2|TRBV19|.|.
TGTGCCAGTAGTATATGGCTAGCGACCACCGGGGAGCTGTTTTTT
CASSIWLATTGELFF
>TRBJ2-7|TRBV18|.|.
TGTGCCAGCTCACCACCCGGCAGCTACGAGCAGTACTTC
CASSPPGSYEQYF
>TRBJ2-1|TRBV2|.|.
TGTGCCAGCAGTGCGGAAATGGGGGATGAGCAGTTCTTC
CASSAEMGDEQFF
>TRBJ1-5|TRBV5-8|.|.
TGTGCCAGCCCCCCAGGGCCGTTCAATCAGCCCCAGCATTTT
CASPPGPFNQPQHF
>TRBJ2-3|TRBV6-1|.|.
TGTGCCAGCAGTGAATCGCCCTATTACAGCGATAGCACAGATACGCAGTATTTT
CASSESPYYSDSTDTQYF
>TRBJ2-7|TRBV11-2|.|.
TGTGCCAGCAGTAAAGTTGGGCCCAACTACGAGCAGTACTTC
CASSKVGPNYEQYF
>TRBJ1-3|TRBV5-1|.|.
TGCGCCAGCAGCTTGAGTGGGGCTCCGACTGAATCCACCATATATTTT
CASSLSGAPTESTIYF